Below, 29 T cell receptor beta chains from the same sample are listed, as sequenced in a study of OX40 agonist ivuxolimab in advanced cancers. Repertoires were generated with immunoSEQ multiplex PCR, while TCRdb's copy carries only in-frame clones and drops some. The sample yields tens of thousands of clones, over 75% seen once. This specimen consisted of CD4+ or CD8+ T cells sorted from blood, obtained in a trial of the OX40 agonist ivuxolimab. Receptor source: an adult with an advanced solid tumor such as melanoma, head and neck, liver or kidney cancer.

The chain links TRBV4-1 to TRBJ2-5; possibly TRBD1 for D (6 bases). CDR1 MGHRA and CDR2 YSYEKL come from the germline V gene. This CDR3 comprises 19 residues. With 4 bases removed from V and 0 bases from J, the gap between germline ends came to 24 bases. In DNA form, the CDR3 reads TGCGCCAGCAGCCCCCGCCCCCTGGAACAGGGCCGGTACCAAGAGACCCAGTACTTC. This codes for CASSPRPLEQGRYQETQYF.

The chain links TRBV28 to TRBJ1-2; 7 nucleotides align to TRBD1. The CDR3 contains 15 residues. Trimming at V came to 7 bases and at J to 6 bases, leaving 14 bases not matched to a gene. Looked up from germline, CDR1 is MDHEN and CDR2 is SYDVKM. The CDR3 region is CASTANLGGSNGYTF. The CDR3 nucleotides are TGTGCCAGCACCGCGAACCTAGGGGGCTCTAATGGCTACACCTTC.

This chain links TRBV28 with TRBJ1-5; unclear D gene. This CDR3 comprises 15 residues. Germline V gene sequence: CDR1 MDHEN, CDR2 SYDVKM. V was trimmed by 3 bases and J by 0 bases, leaving 9 bases between them. The CDR3 is CASSFDGNSNQPQHF. The DNA of the CDR3 is TGTGCCAGCAGTTTTGACGGGAATAGCAATCAGCCCCAGCATTTT.

The chain uses TRBV7-9 and TRBJ2-3, with TRBD2 matching over 8 bases. This CDR3 spans 17 amino acids. J lost 7 bases, V lost 1 base, and 13 bases had no gene match. Germline-derived CDR1 and CDR2 are SEHNR and FQNEAQ (reference sequence). This CDR3 reads CASSLDGRGGPENTQYF. The CDR3 region has the DNA TGTGCCAGCAGCTTAGATGGTCGCGGGGGGCCCGAAAATACGCAGTATTTT.

The CDR3: CASSIGVQGGTGELFF. As DNA, the CDR3 is TGCGCCAGCAGCATTGGGGTTCAGGGCGGCACCGGGGAGCTGTTTTTT. The genes are TRBV5-1 and TRBJ2-2, with TRBD1 as a possible D gene (5 bases). The CDR3 covers 16 residues. Trimming removed 4 bases at V and 4 bases at J, with 17 bases between. The germline gives CDR1 SGHRS, CDR2 YFSETQ.

The rearrangement links TRBV16 to TRBJ1-5; 7 nucleotides line up with TRBD1. The trim removed 3 bases at V and 3 bases at J, leaving 5 bases unmatched. The CDR3 consists of 15 residues. Germline-derived CDR1 and CDR2 are KGHSY and FQNENV. The CDR3, as DNA: TGTGCCAGCAGCCATTCCGGGACAGACAATCAGCCCCAGCATTTT. This sequence encodes CASSHSGTDNQPQHF.

The gene calls are TRBV19 and TRBJ1-2; D unresolved. Germline assignment: CDR1 LNHDA and CDR2 SQIVND (reference sequence). Trimming stripped 7 bases from V and 4 bases from J, with 16 bases between. The CDR3 totals 14 residues. The CDR3 here is CASTKDGSPYGYTF. In DNA form, the CDR3 reads TGTGCCAGTACTAAGGACGGGTCCCCCTATGGCTACACCTTC.

This clone has a single count. The V and J genes are TRBV6-4 and TRBJ2-7; D is undetermined. Germline values: CDR1 MRHNA, CDR2 SNTAGT. This CDR3 has 9 residues. Trimming left V 7 bases short and J 2 bases short, with 0 bases between. This chain's CDR3 is CASTYEQYF. The CDR3 DNA is TGTGCCAGCACCTACGAGCAGTACTTC.

This chain uses TRBV27 with TRBJ1-1, with D perhaps TRBD1 (6 bases). Trimming shortened V by 5 bases and J by 5 bases, and 18 bases separated the two germline ends. CDR1 is MNHEY and CDR2 is SMNVEV in the germline V gene (reference sequence). The CDR3 covers 15 residues. CDR3 loop: CASSLTGGGQTEAFF. CDR3 bases: TGTGCCAGCAGTCTGACTGGGGGGGGGCAAACTGAAGCTTTCTTT.

The chain has TRBV7-9 and TRBJ2-7; D is perhaps TRBD1 (6 bases). CDR3 length equals 17 residues. V lost 0 bases and J lost 4, with 19 bases in between. Germline lookup yields CDR1 SEHNR and CDR2 FQNEAQ (reference sequence). The CDR3 DNA follows: TGTGCCAGCAGCTTAGCCGCGGCAGGGGCATTGGGGTACGAGCAGTACTTC. Its translation is CASSLAAAGALGYEQYF.

This chain connects TRBV15 to TRBJ1-5; tentatively, D is TRBD1 (5 bases). Germline V gives CDR1 LNHNV, CDR2 YYDKDF (reference sequence). V was clipped by 1 base and J by 2 bases, with 15 bases between them. This CDR3 contains 17 residues. This CDR3 reads CATSRVWGEEGNQPQHF. For the CDR3, the DNA is TGTGCCACCAGCAGAGTTTGGGGGGAGGAAGGCAATCAGCCCCAGCATTTT.

The table lists this clone with a count of one. This chain connects TRBV23-1 to TRBJ1-2; the match to TRBD1 covers 12 bases. TRBV23-1 is treated as an ORF (open reading frame) with a function not yet certain. This CDR3 is built from 17 residues. The junction had 16 bases not matched to a gene; V was cut back by 8 bases and J by 6 bases. The CDR3 nucleotides read TGCGCCAGCCAGATTCCGGGACAGGGGGCCGAATATGATGGCTACACCTTC. Translated, it gives CASQIPGQGAEYDGYTF.

This clone was detected a few times. The chain carries TRBV4-2 and TRBJ2-3; D is uncertain. The CDR3 has 16 amino acids. V was clipped by 0 bases and J by 2 bases, with 12 bases between them. Germline values: CDR1 LGHNA, CDR2 YNFKEQ. DNA for the CDR3: TGTGCCAGCAGCCAAGATGGGTCCCAACCCACAGATACGCAGTATTTT. Its translation: CASSQDGSQPTDTQYF.

The chain has TRBV25-1 and TRBJ2-3, with D hard to call. The germline V gene encodes CDR1 MGHDK and CDR2 SYGVNS. This CDR3 is 13 amino acids long. With 5 bases removed from V and 6 bases from J, the gap between germline ends came to 12 bases. CDR3 amino acids: CASSNILSDTQYF. DNA for the CDR3: TGTGCCAGCAGTAACATTTTGTCTGATACGCAGTATTTT.

The sample holds a few counts of this clone. The chain uses TRBV4-1 and TRBJ2-7; D is unclear. CDR3 length equals 14 residues. Trimming took 1 base from V and 2 from J, leaving 9 bases between them. Germline lookup yields CDR1 MGHRA and CDR2 YSYEKL. CDR3 nucleotides: TGCGCCAGCAGCCAAGTTGTGTCCGCCTACGAGCAGTACTTC. The encoded protein is CASSQVVSAYEQYF.

This chain connects TRBV7-9 to TRBJ2-3; D unclear. The length of the CDR3 is 13 residues. Trimming shortened V by 4 bases and J by 1 base, and 6 bases separated the two germline ends. The germline gives CDR1 SEHNR, CDR2 FQNEAQ (reference sequence). CDR3 sequence: CASSYVGTDTQYF. CDR3 DNA: TGTGCCAGCAGCTATGTCGGCACAGATACGCAGTATTTT.

V and J are TRBV5-1 and TRBJ2-5, with 9 bases that match TRBD1. The CDR3 totals 17 residues. V trimming: 1 base; J trimming: 2 bases; junction bases outside the gene matches: 9. Germline CDR1 reads SGHRS; CDR2 reads YFSETQ. The CDR3 nucleotides are TGCGCCAGCAGCTTGCCCCCGGACAGGGGACCGCAAGAGACCCAGTACTTC. Translating gives CASSLPPDRGPQETQYF.

The chain uses TRBV7-9 and TRBJ1-2; no clear D gene. Germline CDR1 is SEHNR and CDR2 is FQNEAQ (reference sequence). V dropped 2 bases and J dropped 5 bases, with 6 bases sitting between them. The CDR3 consists of 12 residues. The CDR3 DNA sequence: TGTGCCAGCAGCTTAACAGAATATGGCTACACCTTC. This sequence encodes CASSLTEYGYTF.

CDR3 sequence: CASSREPGTSGNTIYF. The CDR3 DNA is TGTGCCAGCAGCCGAGAGCCAGGGACCTCTGGAAACACCATATATTTT. The chain joins TRBV7-9 to TRBJ1-3; TRBD1 is a possible D gene (5 bases). Trimming took off 5 bases at V and 0 bases at J, with 14 bases between the two ends. This CDR3 contains 16 residues. Germline V CDR1 and CDR2: SEHNR, FQNEAQ (reference sequence).

The chain has TRBV4-2 and TRBJ2-6; D possibly corresponds to TRBD2 (5 bases). Germline V CDR1 and CDR2: LGHNA, YNFKEQ. The CDR3 loop spans 18 amino acids. V dropped 7 bases and J dropped 0 bases, with 19 bases sitting between them. DNA for the CDR3: TGTGCCAGCAAACGGGGTTCCTCAATCCTCTCTGGGGCCAACGTCCTGACTTTC. Protein product: CASKRGSSILSGANVLTF.

This chain links TRBV11-2 with TRBJ2-7, with 8 bases lining up with TRBD2. V was pared by 1 base and J by 4 bases, with 6 bases of the junction left unmatched. CDR3 size: 15 residues. The germline V gene has CDR1 SGHAT and CDR2 FQNNGV. The CDR3 loop reads CASSLGGTSGYEQYF. The CDR3 bases are TGTGCCAGCAGCTTAGGAGGTACTAGCGGTTACGAGCAGTACTTC.

The V call is TRBV19, the J call TRBJ1-2; D is ambiguous. Germline V lookup: CDR1 LNHDA, CDR2 SQIVND (reference sequence). The V and J ends lost 5 bases and 2 bases respectively, with 6 bases between them. This CDR3 comprises 12 residues. The CDR3 protein is CASSSLNYGYTF. The CDR3 DNA follows: TGTGCCAGTAGTTCACTAAACTATGGCTACACCTTC.

V and J are TRBV7-9 and TRBJ2-2; no clear D. Germline V gene sequence: CDR1 SEHNR, CDR2 FQNEAQ (reference sequence). CDR3 length: 12 residues. The V end was cut by 4 bases, the J end by 4 bases, with 4 bases between. The CDR3 DNA is TGTGCCAGCAGCTCAGGCACCGGGGAGCTGTTTTTT. It encodes CASSSGTGELFF.

The chain has TRBV4-1 and TRBJ1-4; tentatively, D is TRBD1 (5 bases). Germline CDR1 reads MGHRA; CDR2 reads YSYEKL. This CDR3 contains 16 residues. The V and J ends lost 4 bases and 3 bases respectively, with 15 bases between them. The CDR3 region has the DNA TGCGCCAGCAGCCGGGCCGGGGCGCGGGCTAATGAAAAACTGTTTTTT. Its translation: CASSRAGARANEKLFF.

The V and J genes are TRBV7-2 and TRBJ2-7, with 10 bases matching TRBD1. V trimming: 5 bases; J trimming: 5 bases; junction bases outside the gene matches: 9. CDR3 size: 15 residues. CDR1 is SGHTA and CDR2 is FQGNSA in the germline V gene. The CDR3 loop reads CASSPVGTGEHEQYF. DNA of the CDR3: TGTGCCAGCAGCCCTGTCGGGACAGGGGAACACGAGCAGTACTTC.

The chain carries TRBV6-1 and TRBJ2-5; tentative D call: TRBD1 (5 bases). The length of the CDR3 is 14 residues. CDR1 and CDR2 (germline): MNHNS, SASEGT. The V end was cut by 5 bases, the J end by 2 bases, with 12 bases between. CDR3 loop: CASSRRQKQETQYF. Here the CDR3 DNA reads TGTGCCAGCAGTAGACGACAGAAACAAGAGACCCAGTACTTC.

Many counts were recorded for this clone. In DNA, the CDR3 is TGTGCCAGCAGCGTAGCTGGTGCCTCTGGAAACACCATATATTTT. Its protein product is CASSVAGASGNTIYF. The chain joins TRBV9 to TRBJ1-3; no clear D gene. The CDR3 length is 15 residues. The germline V and J ends were trimmed by 0 bases and 0 bases, with 7 bases remaining between them. Germline values: CDR1 SGDLS, CDR2 YYNGEE.

A few counts support this clone. The rearrangement links TRBV13 to TRBJ2-1; a weak D match, TRBD2 (6 bases). This CDR3 region has 14 residues. Germline loops: CDR1 PRHDT, CDR2 FYEKMQ (reference sequence). V was pared by 6 bases and J by 10 bases, with 19 bases between. CDR3 DNA sequence: TGTGCCAGCAGTCTAGGGTTAGCGGCCCCAGAGCAGTTCTTC. This gives the protein CASSLGLAAPEQFF.

In this sample, this clone turned up once. The chain has TRBV19 and TRBJ2-7; TRBD1 aligns across 10 bases. V trimming: 5 bases; J trimming: 3 bases; junction bases outside the gene matches: 7. This CDR3 region has 15 residues. Germline lookup yields CDR1 LNHDA and CDR2 SQIVND (reference sequence). In DNA, the CDR3 is TGTGCCAGTAGTTTCGGGACAGGGGCCCACTACGAGCAGTACTTC. This sequence encodes CASSFGTGAHYEQYF.